A selection of T cell receptor beta chains follows, all from one sample in a study of shared clonotypes between healthy human individuals. Generated by immunoSEQ multiplex PCR, the TCRdb table keeps only in-frame clones and is missing some. The data show 850,000 to 1,200,000 clones, about 77% seen once. Sequences were obtained from memory CD4+ T cells sorted from blood. These receptors came from a man younger than 35 in good health. The conserved cysteine and the conserved F or W are not part of the CDR3 here.

V	CDR3
TRBV28	ASRPPSGGYT
TRBV4-3	ASSQDSAGGPGEQF
TRBV6-5	ASRMDRGRLNEQF
TRBV5-1	ASSSADYYNEQF
TRBV6-6	ASSYSGTGTYEQY
TRBV29-1	SVAVSGNTIY
TRBV5-1	ASSLTGRETQY
TRBV25-1	ASSETDLNYGYT
TRBV30	AWSVGTGHLPLH
TRBV7-2	ASNRGLPMPDTQY
TRBV9	ASSVGQTPLWPQH
TRBV29-1	SVELGTENYGYT
TRBV10-2	ASSASWWSGEGHEQY
TRBV30	AWRQAGGFGNQPQH
TRBV7-2	ASSLRGTAGSGELF
TRBV4-1	ASSQEGGFMNTEAF
TRBV1	TSSQEWRGHLYEQY
TRBV9	ASSRGGAQNTQY
TRBV7-2	ASSSPGSGTYEQY
TRBV30	ASHKDARSYNSPLH
TRBV19	ASGVSPLH
TRBV9	ASSPFPPHTIY
TRBV4-2	ASSPRGDLLVLF
TRBV6-1	ASSVVDNTEAF
TRBV9	ASSVEMGYPDTQY
TRBV5-4	ASSRDRGNSPLH
TRBV10-3	AISDLENTGELF
TRBV5-1	ASSEGIREFLNEQF
TRBV5-4	ASSFLRASLGNTGELF
TRBV7-7	ASSRDFQETQY
TRBV4-1	ASSQGAGKGAGNTIY
TRBV2	ASSGIEQGTEAF
TRBV2	ASKASGEQY
TRBV10-3	AISETVSYEQY
TRBV27	ASSSPLRVDTQY
TRBV5-1	ASSPRTGSNQPQH
TRBV4-3	ASSQVYGLAYNEQF
TRBV9	ASSPNPGCLGETQY
TRBV9	ASSLSQTGKAYGYT
TRBV5-1	ASSSRESGANVLT
TRBV5-1	ASSPSSSGGNYEQY
TRBV7-3	ASSYTATSTDTQY
TRBV7-2	ASSLGTGLQPQH
TRBV7-6	ASGGGMSGRNEQF
TRBV6-5	ASRTSGTYEQY
TRBV9	ASSGSNSPLH
TRBV4-3	ASSLIQGGELF
TRBV11-3	ASSLGGWVRGISTNQPQH
TRBV11-2	ASSPLTGQGANYGYT
TRBV5-4	ASSPAAGAPTDTQY
TRBV5-5	ASSIGAFADTQY
TRBV5-1	ASSLETGPYEQY
TRBV6-5	ASSSQASGPYEQY
TRBV28	ASIPSGAQSSYEQY
TRBV4-1	ASSALAGGFSTDTQY
TRBV7-7	ASSLGGGGATDTQY
TRBV5-6	ASSLRGAGVRTGELF
TRBV7-9	ASSPRQSSYNEQF
TRBV28	ASCRGGQLYGYT